What follows are 22 T cell receptor beta chains derived from one specimen sequenced in a study of CD8 T cells in Susac syndrome. With random hexamers, reverse transcription was performed on about 0.45 to 1 ug of RNA. MiXCR, applied by TCRdb to the immunoSEQ multiplex PCR reads, yields one record per CDR3 protein. The table lists approximately 190,000 distinct CDR3 sequences, roughly 90% of them singletons. Sequenced: CD4+ T cells from PBMCs. These TCRs come from a human donor with Susac syndrome.

The chain combines TRBV30 with TRBJ2-7; D may be TRBD2 (7 bases). The CDR3 runs to 13 residues. CDR1 and CDR2 from the germline V gene are GTSNPN and SVGIG (reference sequence). Deletions cut 3 bases from V and 5 bases from J, with 14 bases between. CDR3: CAWRARGGHEQYF. The CDR3 DNA is TGTGCCTGGAGAGCGAGGGGGGGCCACGAGCAGTACTTC.

The CDR3 reads CASSTPSSGSSPRYEQYF. DNA of the CDR3: TGTGCCAGCAGCACTCCCTCTAGCGGGAGTAGCCCAAGGTACGAGCAGTACTTC. The chain uses TRBV7-2 and TRBJ2-7; 10 positions agree with TRBD2. CDR1 is SGHTA, CDR2 FQGNSA, per germline. The V segment lost 5 bases and the J segment 4 bases; nucleotides outside the gene matches: 17. This CDR3 comprises 18 residues. The whole variable domain, filled in from reference TRBV7-2 and TRBJ2-7, reads GAGVSQSPSNKVTEKGKDVELRCDPISGHTALYWYRQSLGQGLEFLIYFQGNSAPDKSGLPSDRFSAERTGGSVSTLTIQRTQQEDSAVYLCASSTPSSGSSPRYEQYFGPGTRLTVT.

The CDR3 coding sequence is TGCAGTGCTCCGGAAACCTACAATGAGCAGTTCTTC. It specifies CSAPETYNEQFF. The chain joins TRBV20-1 to TRBJ2-1; D is uncertain. Trimming pared 5 bases from V and 2 bases from J, leaving 7 bases between. This CDR3 region has 12 residues. Germline CDR1 reads DFQATT; CDR2 reads SNEGSKA (reference sequence).

This clonotype appeared once. V and J are TRBV6-5 and TRBJ2-7; D may correspond to TRBD1 or TRBD2 (5 bases each). Germline V gene sequence: CDR1 MNHEY, CDR2 SVGAGI. The CDR3 loop spans 14 amino acids. V was clipped by 0 bases and J by 6 bases, with 12 bases between them. This CDR3 reads CASSYSRGAGEQYF. The CDR3 nucleotides are TGTGCCAGCAGTTACTCGAGAGGGGCAGGCGAGCAGTACTTC.

This clonotype was detected only a few times. The chain carries TRBV11-2 and TRBJ1-4; no definite D call. Germline V CDR1 and CDR2: SGHAT, FQNNGV. The V end lost 7 bases, the J end lost 11 bases, and 14 bases lay between the germline ends. The CDR3 has 12 amino acids. CDR3 coding DNA: TGTGCCAGCATGGGTCGTTTAAGTAAACTGTTTTTT. It codes for CASMGRLSKLFF.

The gene calls are TRBV30 and TRBJ2-5, with 13 nucleotides matching TRBD2. This CDR3 comprises 18 residues. The V gene end was trimmed by 1 base and the J gene end by 0 bases; junction bases not matched to a gene: 8. Germline lookup yields CDR1 GTSNPN and CDR2 SVGIG (reference sequence). Written as DNA, the CDR3 is TGTGCCTGGAGTGACGGGACTAGCGGGGACTTGTACCAAGAGACCCAGTACTTC. Protein: CAWSDGTSGDLYQETQYF. The full variable domain, completed using reference TRBV30 and TRBJ2-5, is SQTIHQWPATLVQPVGSPLSLECTVEGTSNPNLYWYRQAAGRGLQLLFYSVGIGQISSEVPQNLSASRPQDRQFILSSKKLLLSDSGFYLCAWSDGTSGDLYQETQYFGPGTRLLVL.

The chain uses TRBV10-3 and TRBJ2-3; 9 bases fit TRBD2. The CDR3 spans 15 residues. Germline values: CDR1 ENHRY, CDR2 SYGVKD. V was pared by 4 bases and J by 1 base, with 3 bases of the junction left unmatched. The CDR3, as DNA: TGTGCCATCAGTGGTAGCGGGGGAGGCACAGATACGCAGTATTTT. Translation: CAISGSGGGTDTQYF.

The rearrangement uses TRBV2 and TRBJ1-1; no clear D. The germline CDR1 and CDR2 sequences are SNHLY and FYNNEI. The CDR3 is 13 amino acids. Trimming took off 5 bases at V and 3 bases at J, with 10 bases between the two ends. The CDR3 DNA reads TGTGCCAGCAGTTTTCAGGCGGACACTGAAGCTTTCTTT. It yields the protein CASSFQADTEAFF. The variable domain in full, with the rest retrieved from reference TRBV2 and TRBJ1-1, is EPEVTQTPSHQVTQMGQEVILRCVPISNHLYFYWYRQILGQKVEFLVSFYNNEISEKSEIFDDQFSVERPDGSNFTLKIRSTKLEDSAMYFCASSFQADTEAFFGQGTRLTVV.

The J gene is TRBJ2-3, the V gene TRBV2; 13 bases agree with TRBD2. The CDR3 length is 21 residues. CDR1 is SNHLY and CDR2 is FYNNEI in the germline V gene. Trimming took 0 bases from V and 1 from J; bases not matched to a gene: 13. Here the CDR3 DNA reads TGTGCCAGCAGTGAAGCCGGGGGACCGGGACTAGCGGGAAGGCGCACAGATACGCAGTATTTT. Protein product: CASSEAGGPGLAGRRTDTQYF.

This chain joins TRBV5-1 and TRBJ1-1; D not certain. The CDR3 covers 12 residues. The V and J ends lost 1 base and 1 base respectively, with 2 bases between them. CDR1 and CDR2 from the germline V gene are SGHRS and YFSETQ. CDR3 sequence (DNA): TGCGCCAGCAGCTTGCCGAACACTGAAGCTTTCTTT. Translated: CASSLPNTEAFF.

The V call is TRBV6-4, the J call TRBJ2-1, with TRBD2 as a possible D gene (5 bases). Deletions cut 0 bases from V and 6 bases from J, with 15 bases between. The germline V gene has CDR1 MRHNA and CDR2 SNTAGT. This CDR3 contains 16 residues. The CDR3 sequence: CASSDSLACFSNEQFF. CDR3 nucleotide sequence: TGTGCCAGCAGTGACTCCTTAGCGTGCTTTAGCAATGAGCAGTTCTTC.

This chain connects TRBV27 to TRBJ2-2; D unresolved. V was pared by 2 bases and J by 7 bases, with 11 bases between. The CDR3 loop spans 14 amino acids. Germline assignment: CDR1 MNHEY and CDR2 SMNVEV (reference sequence). In nucleotides, the CDR3 is TGTGCCAGCAGTTTACGGTCGGAATTCGGGGAGCTGTTTTTT. Translating gives CASSLRSEFGELFF.

This clonotype was recorded once. The chain joins TRBV30 to TRBJ1-5; D is perhaps TRBD1 (5 bases). V lost 5 bases, J lost 2 bases, and 13 bases lay in between. Germline-derived CDR1 and CDR2 are GTSNPN and SVGIG (reference sequence). The CDR3 extends over 14 amino acids. The CDR3 loop reads CAWARDSRNQPQHF. CDR3 in DNA: TGTGCCTGGGCCCGGGACTCTCGCAATCAGCCCCAGCATTTT.

The rearrangement links TRBV18 to TRBJ2-4, with D possibly matching TRBD1 (6 bases). In germline, CDR1 is KGHSH, CDR2 LQKENI. This CDR3 spans 16 amino acids. The V gene lost 0 bases and the J gene lost 0 bases, with 9 bases spanning the gap. The CDR3 sequence: CASSPPHRVAKNIQYF. The CDR3 DNA reads TGTGCCAGCTCACCACCGCACAGGGTAGCCAAAAACATTCAGTACTTC.

CDR3 sequence (DNA): TGCGCCAGCACCCCGGGACAGGGGTCCCTTAACTATGGCTACACCTTC. As protein: CASTPGQGSLNYGYTF. The chain is built from TRBV4-1 and TRBJ1-2, with TRBD1 matching 10 bases. From germline, CDR1 is MGHRA and CDR2 YSYEKL. Losses at the gene ends were 7 bases for V and 1 base for J; bases not matched to a gene: 9. This CDR3 contains 16 residues.

The chain combines TRBV12-3 or TRBV12-4 with TRBJ1-4, with TRBD1 matching over 7 bases. V lost 6 bases to trimming and J lost 3 bases; unmatched junction nucleotides: 10. CDR3 length equals 16 residues. The CDR3 loop reads CASRFSRTGPNEKLFF. The CDR3 nucleotides read TGTGCCAGCAGATTCTCCCGGACAGGTCCTAATGAAAAACTGTTTTTT.

This chain connects TRBV3-1 to TRBJ2-1, with 9 bases fitting TRBD1. Germline CDR1 and CDR2: LGHDT and YNNKEL (reference sequence). The CDR3 extends over 14 amino acids. V shed 7 bases and J 6 bases; nucleotides not matched to a gene: 7. The CDR3 DNA reads TGTGCCAGCAACCGACAGGGGGTGCGCAATGAGCAGTTCTTC. This sequence encodes CASNRQGVRNEQFF.

J is TRBJ1-1 and V is TRBV12-3 or TRBV12-4, with D tentatively TRBD1 (5 bases). This CDR3 has 13 amino acids. V lost 4 bases to trimming and J lost 10 bases, with 16 bases between them. The CDR3 loop reads CASSSSGEGVAFF. CDR3 DNA sequence: TGTGCCAGCAGTTCCTCGGGGGAGGGAGTAGCTTTCTTT.

The J gene is TRBJ1-4, the V gene TRBV12-3 or TRBV12-4; D not resolved. V dropped 3 bases and J dropped 6 bases, with 11 bases sitting between them. This CDR3 region has 14 residues. The CDR3 spells CASSFRVGYEKLFF. Written as DNA, the CDR3 is TGTGCCAGCAGTTTTAGGGTTGGATATGAAAAACTGTTTTTT.

This sequence joins TRBV2 and TRBJ2-7, with D possibly matching TRBD1 (6 bases). The ends were cut back, 6 bases at V and 5 bases at J, with 17 bases in the middle. Germline V gene sequence: CDR1 SNHLY, CDR2 FYNNEI. The CDR3 loop spans 14 amino acids. CDR3 region: CASSALQGKHEQYF. The CDR3 DNA reads TGTGCCAGCAGCGCCTTACAGGGTAAACACGAGCAGTACTTC. Looking up the rest from reference TRBV2 and TRBJ2-7 gives the full variable domain: EPEVTQTPSHQVTQMGQEVILRCVPISNHLYFYWYRQILGQKVEFLVSFYNNEISEKSEIFDDQFSVERPDGSNFTLKIRSTKLEDSAMYFCASSALQGKHEQYFGPGTRLTVT.

The chain is built from TRBV6-1 and TRBJ1-1; D call uncertain. The CDR3 totals 13 residues. V gave up 3 bases and J gave up 3 bases, with 8 bases separating them. Germline CDR1 is MNHNS and CDR2 is SASEGT. The CDR3 spells CASSEHEDTEAFF. The CDR3 DNA is TGTGCCAGCAGTGAGCACGAGGACACTGAAGCTTTCTTT.

This chain links TRBV12-3 or TRBV12-4 with TRBJ1-1, with D tentatively TRBD1 (5 bases). The V end was cut by 6 bases, the J end by 4 bases, with 12 bases between. This CDR3 comprises 13 residues. CDR3 sequence: CASSQLGVTEAFF. The CDR3, as DNA: TGTGCCAGCAGCCAGTTAGGGGTCACTGAAGCTTTCTTT.